Described below is a single TCR beta chain sequence and its context. The sample holds other DNA sequences that translate to the same CDR3. This sample is part of a study of shared clonotypes between healthy human individuals. In the authors' methods: Because ImmunoSEQ provided only junction sequences with no quality scores, the filtering differed. The method was immunoSEQ multiplex PCR; TCRdb's version includes in-frame clones alone and lacks a portion of them. D and trimming were read from the DNA, whereas the V and J calls and clone size are those reported in that table. The sample contains around 2,000,000 clones, roughly 95% of which appear only once. Naive CD8 cells comprised CD45RO-negative, CCR7-positively selected cells, excluding terminally differentiated effector memory CD45RA+ cells. Sequencing input: naive CD8+ T cells sorted from blood. The sequence was collected from a man younger than 35 in good health.

Here the CDR3 DNA reads TGTGCCAGCAGCGTAGGGGGAGGCGCCTACAATGAGCAGTTCTTC. Encoded protein: CASSVGGGAYNEQFF. The gene calls are TRBV9 and TRBJ2-1; tentatively, D is TRBD2 (6 bases). Trimming removed 0 bases at V and 2 bases at J, with 9 bases between. The germline gives CDR1 SGDLS, CDR2 YYNGEE. This CDR3 comprises 15 residues.